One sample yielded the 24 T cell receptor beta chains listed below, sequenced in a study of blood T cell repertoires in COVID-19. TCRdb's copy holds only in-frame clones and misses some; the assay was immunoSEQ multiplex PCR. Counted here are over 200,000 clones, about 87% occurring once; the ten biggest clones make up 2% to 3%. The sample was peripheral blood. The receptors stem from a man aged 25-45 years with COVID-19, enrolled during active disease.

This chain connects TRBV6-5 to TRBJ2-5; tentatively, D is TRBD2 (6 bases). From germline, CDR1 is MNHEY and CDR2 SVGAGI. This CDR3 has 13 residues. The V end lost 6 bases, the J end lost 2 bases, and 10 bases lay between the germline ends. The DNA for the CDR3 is TGTGCCAGCAGGTCAGCGGGTCAAGAGACCCAGTACTTC. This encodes CASRSAGQETQYF.

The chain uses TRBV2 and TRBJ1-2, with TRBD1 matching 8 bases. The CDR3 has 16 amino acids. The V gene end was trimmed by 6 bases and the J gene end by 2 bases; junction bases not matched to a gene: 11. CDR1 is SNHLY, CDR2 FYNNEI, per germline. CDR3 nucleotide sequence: TGTGCCAGCAGACCGAGGACAGGGACCACCAACTATGGCTACACCTTC. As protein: CASRPRTGTTNYGYTF.

DNA of the CDR3: TGTGCCAGCAGTTTCGGGGCTAGCGGGAGTGGGGACGAGCAGTACTTC. Its translation: CASSFGASGSGDEQYF. J is TRBJ2-7 and V is TRBV28; 10 nucleotides line up with TRBD2. Trimming removed 3 bases from V and 5 bases from J; junction bases left unmatched: 10. The CDR3 consists of 16 residues. CDR1 is MDHEN and CDR2 is SYDVKM in the germline V gene. The whole variable domain, filled in from reference TRBV28 and TRBJ2-7, reads DVKVTQSSRYLVKRTGEKVFLECVQDMDHENMFWYRQDPGLGLRLIYFSYDVKMKEKGDIPEGYSVSREKKERFSLILESASTNQTSMYLCASSFGASGSGDEQYFGPGTRLTVT.

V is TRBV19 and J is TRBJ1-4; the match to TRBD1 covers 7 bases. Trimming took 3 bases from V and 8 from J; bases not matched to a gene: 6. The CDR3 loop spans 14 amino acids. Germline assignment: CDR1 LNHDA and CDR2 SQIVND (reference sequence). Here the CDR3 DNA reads TGTGCCAGTAGTATGGGGGACAGACCCGAAAAACTGTTTTTT. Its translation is CASSMGDRPEKLFF.

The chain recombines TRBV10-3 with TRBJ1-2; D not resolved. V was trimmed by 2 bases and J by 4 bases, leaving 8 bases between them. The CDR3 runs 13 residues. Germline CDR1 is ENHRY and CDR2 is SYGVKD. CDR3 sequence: CAISEDRLYGYTF. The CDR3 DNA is TGTGCCATCAGTGAGGATAGACTCTATGGCTACACCTTC.

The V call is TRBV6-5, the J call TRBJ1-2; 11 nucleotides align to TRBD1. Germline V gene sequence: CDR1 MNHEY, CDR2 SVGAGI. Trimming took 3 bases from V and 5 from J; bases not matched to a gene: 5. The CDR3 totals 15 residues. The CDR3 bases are TGTGCCAGCAGTTATCGGGGACAGGGGGATTATGGCTACACCTTC. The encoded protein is CASSYRGQGDYGYTF.

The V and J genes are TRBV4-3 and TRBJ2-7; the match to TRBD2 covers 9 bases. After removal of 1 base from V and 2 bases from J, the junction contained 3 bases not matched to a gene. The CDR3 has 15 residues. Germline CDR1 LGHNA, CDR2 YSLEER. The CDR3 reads CASSQGPSGTYEQYF. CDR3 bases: TGCGCCAGCAGCCAAGGGCCTAGCGGGACCTACGAGCAGTACTTC.

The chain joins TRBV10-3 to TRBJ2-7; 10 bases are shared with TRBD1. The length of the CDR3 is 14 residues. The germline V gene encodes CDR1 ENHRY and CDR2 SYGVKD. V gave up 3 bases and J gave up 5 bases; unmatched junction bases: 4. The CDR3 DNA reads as TGTGCCATCAGTGACCTAGGACAGGGGGACGAGCAGTACTTC. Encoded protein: CAISDLGQGDEQYF.

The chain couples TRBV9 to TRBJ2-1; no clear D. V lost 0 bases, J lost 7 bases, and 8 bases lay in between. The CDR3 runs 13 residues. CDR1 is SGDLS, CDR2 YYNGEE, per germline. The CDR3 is CASSVATRNEQFF. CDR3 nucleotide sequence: TGTGCCAGCAGCGTAGCTACCAGGAATGAGCAGTTCTTC.

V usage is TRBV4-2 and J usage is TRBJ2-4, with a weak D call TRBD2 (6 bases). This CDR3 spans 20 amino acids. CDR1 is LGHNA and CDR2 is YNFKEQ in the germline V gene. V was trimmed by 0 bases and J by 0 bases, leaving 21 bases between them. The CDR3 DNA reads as TGTGCCAGCAGCCAAGATATTGGGGGAGGATTCAAACTAGCCAAAAACATTCAGTACTTC. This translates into CASSQDIGGGFKLAKNIQYF.

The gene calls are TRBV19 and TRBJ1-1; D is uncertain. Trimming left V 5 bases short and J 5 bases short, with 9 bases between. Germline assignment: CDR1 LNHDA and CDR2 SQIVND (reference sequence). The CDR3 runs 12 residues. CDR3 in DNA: TGTGCCAGTAGTCGGGGTTGGACTGAAGCTTTCTTT. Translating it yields CASSRGWTEAFF.

Here the CDR3 reads CASSTRDRAYEQYF. Here the CDR3 DNA reads TGTGCCAGCAGCACCCGGGACAGGGCCTACGAGCAGTACTTC. The chain links TRBV9 to TRBJ2-7, with 9 bases matching TRBD1. The CDR3 runs 14 residues. V lost 4 bases to trimming and J lost 2 bases; unmatched junction nucleotides: 4. Germline V gives CDR1 SGDLS, CDR2 YYNGEE.

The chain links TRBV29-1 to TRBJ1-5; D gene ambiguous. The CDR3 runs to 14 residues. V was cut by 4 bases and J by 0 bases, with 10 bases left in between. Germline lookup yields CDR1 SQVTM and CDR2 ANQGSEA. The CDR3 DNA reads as TGCAGCGTTGGTTGGGCGTATAGCAATCAGCCCCAGCATTTT. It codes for CSVGWAYSNQPQHF.

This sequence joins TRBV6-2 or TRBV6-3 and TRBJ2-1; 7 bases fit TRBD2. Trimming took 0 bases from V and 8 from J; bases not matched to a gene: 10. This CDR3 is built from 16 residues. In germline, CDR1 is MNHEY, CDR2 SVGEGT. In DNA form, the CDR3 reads TGTGCCAGCAGTTACTCGCTGGGGGGAGGGATTGATGAGCAGTTCTTC. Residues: CASSYSLGGGIDEQFF.

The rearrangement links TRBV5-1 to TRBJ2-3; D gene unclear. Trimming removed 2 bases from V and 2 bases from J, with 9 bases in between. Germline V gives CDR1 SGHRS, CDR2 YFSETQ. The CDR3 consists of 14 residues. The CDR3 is CASSFAIYTDTQYF. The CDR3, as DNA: TGCGCCAGCAGCTTCGCTATCTACACAGATACGCAGTATTTT.

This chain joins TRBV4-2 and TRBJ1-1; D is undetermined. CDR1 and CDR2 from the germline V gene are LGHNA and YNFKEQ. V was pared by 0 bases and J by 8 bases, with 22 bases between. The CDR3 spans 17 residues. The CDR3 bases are TGTGCCAGCAGCCAAGATCTAGCCCTAGGGAGGGTATGGGAAGCTTTCTTT. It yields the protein CASSQDLALGRVWEAFF.

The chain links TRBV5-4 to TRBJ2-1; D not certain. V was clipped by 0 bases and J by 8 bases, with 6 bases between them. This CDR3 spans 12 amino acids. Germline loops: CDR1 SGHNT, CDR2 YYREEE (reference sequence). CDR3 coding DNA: TGTGCCAGCAGCTTGGACTTCCATGAGCAGTTCTTC. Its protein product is CASSLDFHEQFF.

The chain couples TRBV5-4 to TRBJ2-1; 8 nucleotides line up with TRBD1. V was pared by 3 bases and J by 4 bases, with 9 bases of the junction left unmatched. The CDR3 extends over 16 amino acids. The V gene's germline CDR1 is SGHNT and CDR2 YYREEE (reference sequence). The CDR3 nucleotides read TGTGCCAGCAGCTCGCCCGGGACAGGCAAATACAATGAGCAGTTCTTC. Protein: CASSSPGTGKYNEQFF.

DNA for the CDR3: TGTGCCAGCAGCCCCGAAGGGAGGAATACGCAGTATTTT. Protein sequence: CASSPEGRNTQYF. The V call is TRBV7-3, the J call TRBJ2-3; the D gene is possibly TRBD2 (6 bases). V dropped 5 bases and J dropped 7 bases, with 13 bases sitting between them. There are 13 residues in the CDR3. CDR1 and CDR2 (germline): SGHTA, FQGTGA. The whole variable domain, filled in from reference TRBV7-3 and TRBJ2-3, reads GAGVSQTPSNKVTEKGKYVELRCDPISGHTALYWYRQSLGQGPEFLIYFQGTGAADDSGLPNDRFFAVRPEGSVSTLKIQRTERGDSAVYLCASSPEGRNTQYFGPGTRLTVL.

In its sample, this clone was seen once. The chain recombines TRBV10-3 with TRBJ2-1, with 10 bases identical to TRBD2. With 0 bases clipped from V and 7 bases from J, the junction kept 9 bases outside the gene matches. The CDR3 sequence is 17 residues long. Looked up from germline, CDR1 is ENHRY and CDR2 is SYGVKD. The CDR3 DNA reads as TGTGCCATCAGTGAGTCGAAAACTAGCGGGATATTGAATGAGCAGTTCTTC. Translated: CAISESKTSGILNEQFF.

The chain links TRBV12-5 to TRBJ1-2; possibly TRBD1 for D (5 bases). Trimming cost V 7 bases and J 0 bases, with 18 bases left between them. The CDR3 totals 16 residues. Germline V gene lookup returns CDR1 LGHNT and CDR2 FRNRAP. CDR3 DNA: TGTGCTAGTGATGCGGGGGGACTTAATGCTAACTATGGCTACACCTTC. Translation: CASDAGGLNANYGYTF.

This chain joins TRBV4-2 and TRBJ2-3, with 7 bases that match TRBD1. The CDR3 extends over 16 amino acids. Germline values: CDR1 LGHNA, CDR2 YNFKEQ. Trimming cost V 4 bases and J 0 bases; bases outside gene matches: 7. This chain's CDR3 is CASSRQQGWSTDTQYF. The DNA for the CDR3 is TGTGCCAGCAGCCGGCAACAGGGGTGGAGCACAGATACGCAGTATTTT.

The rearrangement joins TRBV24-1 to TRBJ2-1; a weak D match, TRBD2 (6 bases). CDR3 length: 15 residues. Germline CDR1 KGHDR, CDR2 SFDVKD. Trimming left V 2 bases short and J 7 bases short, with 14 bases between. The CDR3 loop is CATSDWGTHGNEQFF. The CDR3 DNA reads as TGTGCCACCAGTGATTGGGGGACTCATGGGAATGAGCAGTTCTTC.

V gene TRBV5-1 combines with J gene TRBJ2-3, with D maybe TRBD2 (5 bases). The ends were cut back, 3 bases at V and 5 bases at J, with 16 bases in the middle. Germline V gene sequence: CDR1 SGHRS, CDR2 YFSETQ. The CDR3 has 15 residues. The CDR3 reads CASSYFPGSKDTQYF. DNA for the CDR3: TGCGCCAGCAGCTACTTTCCGGGGAGTAAAGATACGCAGTATTTT.